Reported below is one T cell receptor beta chain. The antigen remains undetermined. The data were taken from a study of shared clonotypes between healthy human individuals. Study outcomes and limitations: Four donors had approximately 4.6% of their naive CD4 clonotypes in common.

Naive CD8 populations comprised CD45RO-negative cells positively selected for CCR7, excluding terminally differentiated effector memory CD45RA+ cells. The protocol was immunoSEQ multiplex PCR, while the TCRdb copy is restricted to in-frame clones and leaves out a portion. This table holds around 2.1 million clones, under 95% found once. The sample comprised naive CD8+ T cells from PBMCs. The clonotype was recovered from a young man in good health. Some clones in this sample may be carry-over from other donors' samples.

CDR3 nucleotide sequence: TGTGCCAGCAGCCCCAGACGGACTTCTTATGGCTACACCTTC. Encoded protein: CASSPRRTSYGYTF. V and J are TRBV7-2 and TRBJ1-2, with unresolved D. The CDR3 is made up of 14 amino acids. Germline V lookup: CDR1 SGHTA, CDR2 FQGNSA. With 5 bases removed from V and 5 bases from J, the gap between germline ends came to 15 bases. The variable domain in full, with the rest retrieved from reference TRBV7-2 and TRBJ1-2, is GAGVSQSPSNKVTEKGKDVELRCDPISGHTALYWYRQSLGQGLEFLIYFQGNSAPDKSGLPSDRFSAERTGGSVSTLTIQRTQQEDSAVYLCASSPRRTSYGYTFGSGTRLTVV.